Here is one TCR beta chain with its context. No antigen is known for it. This may arise from a read error, as a much more abundant clone is one base away. Relative to germline, V is missing 0 bases and J is missing 0 bases, with 2 bases of the junction outside any gene match. CDR3 length: 15 amino acids, cysteine to phenylalanine. Of the read, only the CDR3 DNA is kept; its 45 bases are in frame from base 1. CDR1 DFQATT and CDR2 SNEGSKA were looked up in the germline V gene (reference sequence). The donors were roughly 39 Caucasian individuals from Russia, aged 6 to 90 years, who were systemically healthy. Each donor gave about 9.2 milliliters of peripheral blood, drawn into EDTA-treated Vacutainer tubes. Ficoll-Paque density-gradient centrifugation was used to isolate PBMCs, with at least 7 million per sample. Trizol reagent was used to extract total RNA from PBMCs, with at least 6 micrograms per sample. The percentages of naive CD45RAhigh/CD27high T cells were determined by flow cytometry on a PBMC aliquot from every donor.

Libraries were prepared through 5' RACE. Sequencing relied on an Illumina HiSeq 2500. A second PCR of roughly 7 to 11 cycles was performed with a sample-barcoded 5' primer and a J-beta primer mix. Each TCR beta cDNA molecule received a unique molecular identifier from a template-switch 5' adaptor carrying 12 random nucleotides. Each sample yielded at least 2.5 million CDR3-containing paired-end reads. All of the RNA was converted into first-strand cDNA using the Mint cDNA synthesis kit, with a TRBC-specific oligonucleotide serving as the primer. Following uracil-DNA glycosylase treatment, all cDNA underwent a first 18-cycle PCR with the universal primers M1SS and BC2_uni_R. Under the source paper's analysis protocol: Normalization of each sample was performed by random selection of 1 million high-quality reads, each carrying a distinct molecular identifier. Instead of being binned into consensus sequences, reads that shared molecular identifiers were thrown out. CDR3 identification, clonotype clustering and error correction used MiTCR with a Q25 quality threshold and the strictest error-elimination algorithm. Lower-bound total TCR beta diversity was estimated with a nonparametric unseen species model using Euler transformation. TCRdb reprocessed the public reads (quality trimming at Q25 with fastp, clone calling with MiXCR) and kept in-frame beta chains. Every CDR3 protein is listed once, alongside the most common genes and DNA of its rows. The V and J calls were determined by TCRdb, not by the authors. This sample comprises 630,000 or so distinct CDR3 sequences, about 30% of them detected only once. The top ten clones comprise approximately 15% of the sample.

This record comes from a study of blood T cells in healthy people across ages (dated by TCRdb to the mid-2010s). Turning to the overall study: In model experiments, template switching captured roughly one uniquely barcoded TCR beta cDNA molecule for every two T cells. The study measured age-related changes in TCR beta repertoire diversity using deep sequencing normalized with unique cDNA molecular identifiers. The donors were divided into four age groups: young (average around 16 years), middle-aged (approximately 41), aged (approximately 64) and long-lived (about 80). To avoid experimental bias, donors of different ages were randomly spread across the sequencing lanes. Two additional independent replicas of 1 million unique cDNA reads from the same blood draw were analyzed for two donors (one aged 18 to 30 and one aged 80 or older). The full study reports these points: Compared with the aged group, the long-lived group had more naive CD4+ T cells, fewer expanded clones and increased TCR diversity, suggesting age selection. There was a strong correlation between observed TCR beta diversity and the percentage of naive T cells measured by flow cytometry. The CMV infection status of donors was not known, potentially confounding age-related changes in expanded clonotypes. As age increased, observed TCR beta diversity per million T cells dropped in a roughly linear way, and a significant reduction was already evident by age 40. Because profiling used bulk unsorted PBMCs, naive and antigen-experienced compartments could not be compared conclusively. Estimates of total diversity based on one million sequenced T cells were regarded as lower bounds and as underestimates.

The source material was blood. The chain is encoded by TRBV20-1 joined to TRBJ2-1, with 7 bases matching TRBD2. The source of this sequence is a woman of 80 years or more in good health. The DNA reads TGCAGTGCTAGAGATTGGGGGGGCTCCTACAATGAGCAGTTCTTC. This is translated as CSARDWGGSYNEQFF.